Sequencing of this TCR beta chain was carried out in a study of T cells in Graves' hyperthyroidism and ophthalmopathy. The source material, RNA transcripts, was used to amplify TCR beta CDR3 regions. TCR CDR3 regions were first amplified by RT-PCR with HTBI primers. TCRdb re-analysed the multiplex PCR reads in MiXCR, keeping a single row per CDR3 protein. The table shows around 580,000 distinct CDR3 sequences, with just over 45% occurring only once. Regarding the study as a whole: Most clonotypes expanded in the thyroid (above 0.001) were also present in blood.

Many counts were recorded for this clonotype. The antigen is unknown. Patients were aged 18 to 65, had disease duration under 2 months, and had newly diagnosed hyperthyroidism. Exclusion of patients followed from uncontrolled infection, other autoimmune disease, pregnancy or lactation. Each diagnosis drew on symptoms, thyroxine, TRAb, thyroid ultrasound and orbital computed tomography findings. This clonotype originated in a young woman with Graves' hyperthyroidism. Sequencing was carried out using peripheral blood or thyroid tissue (not recorded which).

In DNA form, the CDR3 reads TGCAGTGCTAGATTGGCAGGGGCCTATAGCAATCAGCCCCAGCATTTT. Residues: CSARLAGAYSNQPQHF. The chain employs TRBV20-1 and TRBJ1-5, with a tentative D call TRBD1 (6 bases). This CDR3 comprises 16 residues. In germline, CDR1 is DFQATT, CDR2 SNEGSKA (reference sequence). Deletions cut 2 bases from V and 0 bases from J, with 14 bases between.